This T cell receptor (beta chain) was sequenced in a study of T cell responses to AZD1222 COVID-19 vaccine. Sequenced by immunoSEQ multiplex PCR; TCRdb stores in-frame clones only, minus some. The sample lists around 140,000 clones, around 86% seen once, with roughly 6.5% in the top ten. The CDR3 consists of 15 residues. Trimming took 6 bases from V and 3 from J; bases not matched to a gene: 10. The germline V gene encodes CDR1 SEHNR and CDR2 FQNEAQ (reference sequence). The chain joins TRBV7-9 to TRBJ2-7, with 8 positions matching TRBD1. The TCR was taken from an adult in good health. The sample consisted of peripheral blood, taken on day 0 of AZD1222 vaccination. The CDR3 here is CASRGRGQGDYEQYF. The CDR3 coding sequence is TGTGCCAGCAGGGGTCGTGGACAGGGCGACTACGAGCAGTACTTC. The entire variable domain, with the rest obtained from reference TRBV7-9 and TRBJ2-7, is as follows: DTGVSQNPRHKITKRGQNVTFRCDPISEHNRLYWYRQTLGQGPEFLTYFQNEAQLEKSRLLSDRFSAERPKGSFSTLEIQRTEQGDSAMYLCASRGRGQGDYEQYFGPGTRLTVT.